This T cell receptor (beta chain) was found in a study of CD8 T cells in ankylosing spondylitis. Findings and limits, study-wide: Earlier work had already found some motif variants in reactive arthritis synovial fluid and blood. Blood of patients with ankylosing spondylitis appeared to be characterized by a TCR beta motif of several highly homologous variants. From matched ankylosing spondylitis synovial fluid, disease-linked clones were reportedly recovered at significantly enriched levels.

As regards this clonotype: Its antigen remains unidentified.

This CDR3 comprises 14 residues. Trimming left V 5 bases short and J 5 bases short, with 15 bases between. Germline loops: CDR1 DFQATT, CDR2 SNEGSKA (reference sequence). Making use of molecular barcodes, quantitative 5'-RACE generated TCR beta libraries. Using its own MiXCR run on the 5' RACE reads, TCRdb lists one record per CDR3 protein. The sample shows 470,000 or so distinct CDR3 sequences, roughly 26% of them seen only once. This chain connects TRBV20-1 to TRBJ1-4; TRBD1 is a possible D gene (5 bases). The TCR was taken from a male donor with ankylosing spondylitis. The sequenced sample consisted of blood, either unsorted or a sorted T cell fraction (not recorded which). The CDR3 here is CSAQRPWGNEKLFF. The CDR3 nucleotides read TGCAGTGCTCAACGGCCCTGGGGGAATGAAAAACTGTTTTTT.